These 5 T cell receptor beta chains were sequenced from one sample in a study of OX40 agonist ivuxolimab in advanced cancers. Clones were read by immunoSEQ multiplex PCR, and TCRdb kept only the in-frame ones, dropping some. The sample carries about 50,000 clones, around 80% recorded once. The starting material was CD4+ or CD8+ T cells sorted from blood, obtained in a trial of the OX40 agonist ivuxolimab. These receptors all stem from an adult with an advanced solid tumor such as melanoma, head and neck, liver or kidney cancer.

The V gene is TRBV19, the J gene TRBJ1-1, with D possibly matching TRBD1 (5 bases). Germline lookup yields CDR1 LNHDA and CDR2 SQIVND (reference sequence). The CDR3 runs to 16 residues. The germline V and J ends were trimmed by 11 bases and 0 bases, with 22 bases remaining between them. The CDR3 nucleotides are TGTGCCTCCAATGGGGACGTTACTACTATGAACACTGAAGCTTTCTTT. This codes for CASNGDVTTMNTEAFF.

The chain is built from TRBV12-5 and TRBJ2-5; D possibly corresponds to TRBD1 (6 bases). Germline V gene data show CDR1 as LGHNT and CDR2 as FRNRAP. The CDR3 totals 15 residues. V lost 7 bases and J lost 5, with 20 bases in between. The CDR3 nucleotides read TGTGCTAGTGTTGACCCCGGGGACACCAGGGAGACCCAGTACTTC. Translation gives CASVDPGDTRETQYF.

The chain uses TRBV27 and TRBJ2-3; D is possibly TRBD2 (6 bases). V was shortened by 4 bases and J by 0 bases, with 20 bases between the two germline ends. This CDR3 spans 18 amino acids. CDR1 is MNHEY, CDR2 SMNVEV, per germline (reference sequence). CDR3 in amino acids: CASSSHSFGTASTDTQYF. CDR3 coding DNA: TGTGCCAGCAGTTCTCATAGCTTCGGGACTGCTAGCACAGATACGCAGTATTTT.

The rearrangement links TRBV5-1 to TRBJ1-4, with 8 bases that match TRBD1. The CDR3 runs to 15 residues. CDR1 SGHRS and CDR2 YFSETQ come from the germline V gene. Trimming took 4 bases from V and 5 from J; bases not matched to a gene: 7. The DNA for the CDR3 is TGCGCCAGCAGCCCAGGACAGGGACAAAATGAAAAACTGTTTTTT. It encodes CASSPGQGQNEKLFF.

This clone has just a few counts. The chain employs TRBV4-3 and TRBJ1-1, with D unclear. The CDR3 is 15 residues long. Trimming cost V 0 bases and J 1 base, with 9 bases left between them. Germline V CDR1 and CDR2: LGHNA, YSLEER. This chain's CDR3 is CASSQDPGPNTEAFF. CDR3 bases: TGCGCCAGCAGCCAAGATCCCGGGCCGAACACTGAAGCTTTCTTT.